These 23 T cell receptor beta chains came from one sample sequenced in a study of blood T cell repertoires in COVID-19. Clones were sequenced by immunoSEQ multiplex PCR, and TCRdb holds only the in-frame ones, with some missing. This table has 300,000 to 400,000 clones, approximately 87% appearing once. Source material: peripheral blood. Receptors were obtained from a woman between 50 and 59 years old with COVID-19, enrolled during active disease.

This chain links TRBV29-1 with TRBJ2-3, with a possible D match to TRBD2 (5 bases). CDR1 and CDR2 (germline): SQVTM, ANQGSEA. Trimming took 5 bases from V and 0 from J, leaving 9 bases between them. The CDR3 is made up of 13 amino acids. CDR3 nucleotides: TGCAGCGTTCACCCGGGAAGCACAGATACGCAGTATTTT. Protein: CSVHPGSTDTQYF.

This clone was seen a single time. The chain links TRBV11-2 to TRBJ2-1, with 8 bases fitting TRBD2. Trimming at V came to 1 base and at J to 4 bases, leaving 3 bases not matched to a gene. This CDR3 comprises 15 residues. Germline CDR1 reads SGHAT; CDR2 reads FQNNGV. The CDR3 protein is CASSLAGGSYNEQFF. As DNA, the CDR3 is TGTGCCAGCAGCTTAGCGGGGGGGTCATACAATGAGCAGTTCTTC.

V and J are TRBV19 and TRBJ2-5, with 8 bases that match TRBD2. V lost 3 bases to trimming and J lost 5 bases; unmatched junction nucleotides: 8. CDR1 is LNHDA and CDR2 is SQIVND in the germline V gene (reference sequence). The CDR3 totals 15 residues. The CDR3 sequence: CASSMSPAGEETQYF. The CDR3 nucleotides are TGTGCCAGTAGTATGAGTCCAGCGGGAGAGGAGACCCAGTACTTC.

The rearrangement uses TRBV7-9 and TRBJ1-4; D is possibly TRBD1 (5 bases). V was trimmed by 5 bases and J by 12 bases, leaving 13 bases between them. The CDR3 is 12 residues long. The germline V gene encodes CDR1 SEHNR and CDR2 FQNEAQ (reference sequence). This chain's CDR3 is CASSPPGGELFF. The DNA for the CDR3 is TGTGCCAGCAGCCCCCCGGGGGGGGAACTGTTTTTT.

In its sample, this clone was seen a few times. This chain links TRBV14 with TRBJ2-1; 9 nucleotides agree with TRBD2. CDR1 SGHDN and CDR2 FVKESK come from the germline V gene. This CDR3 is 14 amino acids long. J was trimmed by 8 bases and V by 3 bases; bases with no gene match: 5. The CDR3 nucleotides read TGTGCCAGCAGCCAGAGGCGGGAGGGCGATGAGCAGTTCTTC. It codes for CASSQRREGDEQFF.

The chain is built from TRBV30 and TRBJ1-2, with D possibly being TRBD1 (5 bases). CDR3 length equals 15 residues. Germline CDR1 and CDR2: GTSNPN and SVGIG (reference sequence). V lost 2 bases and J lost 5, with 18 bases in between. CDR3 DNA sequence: TGTGCCTGGAGTTCTCAGGGTGGGTCGAGGTATGGCTACACCTTC. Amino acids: CAWSSQGGSRYGYTF.

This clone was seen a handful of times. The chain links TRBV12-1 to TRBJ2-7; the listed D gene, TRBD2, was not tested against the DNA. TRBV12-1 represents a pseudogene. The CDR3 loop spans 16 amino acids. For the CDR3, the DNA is TGTGCCAGCAGATCATCGGCTAGCGGGCCTTCCTACGAGCAGTACTTC. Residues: CASRSSASGPSYEQYF.

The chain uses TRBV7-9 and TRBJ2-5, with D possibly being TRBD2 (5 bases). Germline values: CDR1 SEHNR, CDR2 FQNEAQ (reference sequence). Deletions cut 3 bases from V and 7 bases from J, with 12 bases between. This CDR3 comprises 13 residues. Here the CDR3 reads CASSLVYAGTQYF. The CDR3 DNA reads TGTGCCAGCAGCTTGGTTTATGCGGGGACCCAGTACTTC.

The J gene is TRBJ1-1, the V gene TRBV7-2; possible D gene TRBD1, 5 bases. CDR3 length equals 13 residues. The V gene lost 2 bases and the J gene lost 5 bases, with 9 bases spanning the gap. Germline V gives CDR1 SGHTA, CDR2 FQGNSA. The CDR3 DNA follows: TGTGCCAGCAGCTTAAGCAGGGAAACTGAAGCTTTCTTT. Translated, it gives CASSLSRETEAFF.

The CDR3 sequence: CASNYLLTEAFF. The CDR3 region has the DNA TGTGCCAGCAACTACCTTTTAACAGAAGCTTTCTTT. This chain joins TRBV2 and TRBJ1-1; no clear D. Germline loops: CDR1 SNHLY, CDR2 FYNNEI. The length of the CDR3 is 12 residues. With 7 bases removed from V and 8 bases from J, the gap between germline ends came to 14 bases.

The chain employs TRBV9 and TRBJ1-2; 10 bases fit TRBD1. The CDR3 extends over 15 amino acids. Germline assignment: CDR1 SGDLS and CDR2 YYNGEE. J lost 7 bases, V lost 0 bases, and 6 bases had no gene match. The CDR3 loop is CASSVEGTGVSGYTF. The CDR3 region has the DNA TGTGCCAGCAGCGTAGAGGGGACAGGGGTTTCTGGCTACACCTTC.

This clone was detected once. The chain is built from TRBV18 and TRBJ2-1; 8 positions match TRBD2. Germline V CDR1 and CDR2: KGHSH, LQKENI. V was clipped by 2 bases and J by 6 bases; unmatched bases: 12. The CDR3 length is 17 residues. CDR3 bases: TGTGCCAGCTCACCATTGTTCGTTAGCGGGGTCGGCAATGAGCAGTTCTTC. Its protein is CASSPLFVSGVGNEQFF.

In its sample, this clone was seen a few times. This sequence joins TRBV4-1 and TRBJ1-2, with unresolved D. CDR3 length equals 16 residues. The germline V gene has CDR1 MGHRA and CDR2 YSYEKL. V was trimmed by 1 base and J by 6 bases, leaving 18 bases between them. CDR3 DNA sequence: TGCGCCAGCAGCCAAGGAGCAATAATCTTGGCGGATGGCTACACCTTC. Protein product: CASSQGAIILADGYTF.

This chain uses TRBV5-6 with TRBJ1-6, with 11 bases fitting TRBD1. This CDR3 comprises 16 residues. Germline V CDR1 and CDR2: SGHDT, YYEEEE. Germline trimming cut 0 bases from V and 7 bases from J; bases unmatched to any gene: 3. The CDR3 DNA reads TGTGCCAGCAGCTTGGTCGGACAGGGGGCAAATTCACCCCTCCACTTT. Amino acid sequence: CASSLVGQGANSPLHF.

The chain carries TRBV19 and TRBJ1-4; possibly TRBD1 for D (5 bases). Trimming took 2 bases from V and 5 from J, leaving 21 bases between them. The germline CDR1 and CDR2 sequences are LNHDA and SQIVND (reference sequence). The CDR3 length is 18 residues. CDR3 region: CASSIPPNRRQPNEKLFF. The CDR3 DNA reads TGTGCCAGTAGTATACCCCCCAACAGGAGACAGCCGAATGAAAAACTGTTTTTT.

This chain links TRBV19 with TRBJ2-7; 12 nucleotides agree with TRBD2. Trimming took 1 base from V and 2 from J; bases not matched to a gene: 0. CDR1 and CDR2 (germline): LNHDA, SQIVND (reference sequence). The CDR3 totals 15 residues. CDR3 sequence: CASSIGLAGAYEQYF. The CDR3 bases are TGTGCCAGTAGTATAGGACTAGCGGGAGCCTACGAGCAGTACTTC.

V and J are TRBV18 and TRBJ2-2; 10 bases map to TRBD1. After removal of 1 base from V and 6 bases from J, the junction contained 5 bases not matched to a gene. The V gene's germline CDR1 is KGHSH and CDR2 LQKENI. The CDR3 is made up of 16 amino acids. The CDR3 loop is CASSPLRDRGPGELFF. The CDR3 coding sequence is TGTGCCAGCTCACCACTCCGGGACAGGGGCCCCGGGGAGCTGTTTTTT.

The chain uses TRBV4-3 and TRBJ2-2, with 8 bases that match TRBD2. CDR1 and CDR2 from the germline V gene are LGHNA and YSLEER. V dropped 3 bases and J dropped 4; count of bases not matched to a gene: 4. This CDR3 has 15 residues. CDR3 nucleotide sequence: TGCGCCAGCAGCCAGAGTACTAGCGGCACCGGGGAGCTGTTTTTT. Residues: CASSQSTSGTGELFF.

The CDR3 here is CASSQATGMNTEAFF. The CDR3, as DNA: TGCGCCAGCAGCCAAGCAACAGGGATGAACACTGAAGCTTTCTTT. This chain uses TRBV4-1 with TRBJ1-1; D might be TRBD1 (6 bases). The germline V gene encodes CDR1 MGHRA and CDR2 YSYEKL. V lost 1 base to trimming and J lost 0 bases, with 9 bases between them. The CDR3 extends over 15 amino acids.

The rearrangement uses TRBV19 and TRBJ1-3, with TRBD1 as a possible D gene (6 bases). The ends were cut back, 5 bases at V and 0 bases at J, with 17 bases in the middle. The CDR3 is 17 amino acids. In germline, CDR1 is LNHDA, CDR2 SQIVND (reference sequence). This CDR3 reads CASSSYGTPFSGNTIYF. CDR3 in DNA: TGTGCCAGTAGTTCGTACGGGACACCATTCTCTGGAAACACCATATATTTT.

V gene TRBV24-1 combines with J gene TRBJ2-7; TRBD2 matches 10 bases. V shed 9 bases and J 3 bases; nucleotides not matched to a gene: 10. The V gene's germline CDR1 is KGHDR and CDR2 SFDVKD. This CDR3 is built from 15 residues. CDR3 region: CATPISGRRYYEQYF. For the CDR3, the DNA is TGTGCCACCCCTATTAGCGGGAGGAGGTACTACGAGCAGTACTTC.

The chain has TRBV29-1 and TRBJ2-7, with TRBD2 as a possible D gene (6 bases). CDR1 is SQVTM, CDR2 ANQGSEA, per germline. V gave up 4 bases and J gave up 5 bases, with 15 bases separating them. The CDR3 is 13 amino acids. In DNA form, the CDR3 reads TGCAGCGTTGCTAACATCGTAGCGGACGAGCAGTACTTC. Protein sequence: CSVANIVADEQYF.

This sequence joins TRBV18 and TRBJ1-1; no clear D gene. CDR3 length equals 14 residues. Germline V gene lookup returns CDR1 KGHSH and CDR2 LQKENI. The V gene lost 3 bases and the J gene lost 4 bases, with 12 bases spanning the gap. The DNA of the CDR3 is TGTGCCAGCTCACCCGGTGACCGCGGCACTGAAGCTTTCTTT. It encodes CASSPGDRGTEAFF. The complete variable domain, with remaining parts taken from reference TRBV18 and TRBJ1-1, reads NAGVMQNPRHLVRRRGQEARLRCSPMKGHSHVYWYRQLPEEGLKFMVYLQKENIIDESGMPKERFSAEFPKEGPSILRIQQVVRGDSAAYFCASSPGDRGTEAFFGQGTRLTVV.